The clone carrying this T cell receptor beta chain was recorded once. What it binds is not known. The source of the sample is a study of OX40 agonist ivuxolimab in advanced cancers. Assay: immunoSEQ multiplex PCR; the TCRdb copy retains only in-frame clones and omits some. The sample lists tens of thousands of clones; approximately 89% were seen once. Whole-study findings and limits: Averaged across samples, CD8+ T cells carried more expanded clones than CD4+ did.

V lost 3 bases and J 3 bases, leaving 15 bases between the germline ends. The CDR3 is made up of 15 amino acids. Germline V gene lookup returns CDR1 GTSNPN and CDR2 SVGIG (reference sequence). The source material was CD4+ or CD8+ T cells sorted from blood, sampled in a trial of the OX40 agonist ivuxolimab. This TCR was sampled from an adult with an advanced solid tumor such as melanoma, head and neck, liver or kidney cancer. This sequence joins TRBV30 and TRBJ1-5; D gene unclear. CDR3 protein: CAWSAGITNNQPQHF. The DNA for the CDR3 is TGTGCCTGGAGCGCAGGTATAACAAACAATCAGCCCCAGCATTTT.